These 9 T cell receptor beta chains share one sample of origin, sequenced in a study of cytomegalovirus exposure and HLA in healthy donors. Both 60 Vbeta primers and 13 Jbeta primers went into the PCR. Using immunoSEQ multiplex PCR, the repertoire was profiled, and TCRdb retains in-frame clones only, with some absent. This table has 150,000 to 250,000 clones, 82% appearing once. Sequenced material: PBMCs. These receptors were taken from a woman between 50 and 59 years old in good health and CMV-seropositive.

The chain employs TRBV7-8 and TRBJ2-7, with 11 bases aligning to TRBD1. The CDR3 is 16 residues long. CDR1 and CDR2 from the germline V gene are SGHVS and FQNEAQ. Trimming took 0 bases from V and 5 from J; bases not matched to a gene: 6. The CDR3 region is CASSLAAGTGGNEQYF. CDR3 DNA sequence: TGTGCCAGCAGCTTAGCAGCCGGGACAGGGGGTAACGAGCAGTACTTC.

In the case of this clone: Germline is not matched at one junction end, which may reflect a read error. V is TRBV11-2 and J is TRBJ2-3, with D possibly TRBD1 on 5 matching bases. This CDR3 has 13 residues. The germline CDR1 and CDR2 sequences are SGHAT and FQNNGV. The CDR3 reads CASSLDYSIRRDF. As DNA, the CDR3 is TGTGCCAGCAGCTTAGATTATTCTATACGCAGGGATTTT.

In this sample, this clone turned up once. The CDR3 protein is CASSFRQDNEQFF. The CDR3, as DNA: TGTGCCAGCAGCTTCCGACAGGATAATGAGCAGTTCTTC. V usage is TRBV7-3 and J usage is TRBJ2-1; D possibly corresponds to TRBD1 (6 bases). Germline lookup yields CDR1 SGHTA and CDR2 FQGTGA. The germline V and J ends were trimmed by 3 bases and 7 bases, with 10 bases remaining between them. CDR3 length: 13 residues.

The V call is TRBV5-1, the J call TRBJ2-5, with 7 bases that match TRBD1. V was pared by 2 bases and J by 2 bases, with 6 bases of the junction left unmatched. This CDR3 is built from 15 residues. The germline V gene has CDR1 SGHRS and CDR2 YFSETQ. CDR3 sequence: CASSLEGAKQETQYF. CDR3 nucleotide sequence: TGCGCCAGCAGCTTAGAGGGGGCGAAACAAGAGACCCAGTACTTC.

In DNA, the CDR3 is TGTGCCATCAGTGACCCTGGAGAGGGAGTCGAGCAGTACTTC. Encoded protein: CAISDPGEGVEQYF. The chain has TRBV10-3 and TRBJ2-7, with D perhaps TRBD2 (5 bases). Germline CDR1 reads ENHRY; CDR2 reads SYGVKD. The CDR3 is 14 amino acids. Trimming took off 3 bases at V and 6 bases at J, with 15 bases between the two ends.

This chain joins TRBV7-2 and TRBJ2-1, with D unresolved. V lost 3 bases to trimming and J lost 0 bases, with 9 bases between them. The V gene's germline CDR1 is SGHTA and CDR2 FQGNSA. The CDR3 has 15 amino acids. CDR3 amino acids: CASSLAFNSYNEQFF. The CDR3 nucleotides are TGTGCCAGCAGCTTGGCTTTCAACTCCTACAATGAGCAGTTCTTC.

The table lists this clone with a few counts. CDR3 DNA sequence: TGTGCCAGCAGTCGAGGGGGCAGCTATGGCTACACCTTC. Amino acid sequence: CASSRGGSYGYTF. V is TRBV6-5 and J is TRBJ1-2, with 7 bases that match TRBD1. The germline CDR1 and CDR2 sequences are MNHEY and SVGAGI. CDR3 size: 13 residues. With V trimmed by 5 bases and J by 4 bases, 4 bases remained unmatched.

The V and J genes are TRBV5-8 and TRBJ1-4; 7 nucleotides agree with TRBD1. V lost 3 bases and J lost 5; bases outside the gene matches: 13. There are 17 residues in the CDR3. CDR1 is SGHTS and CDR2 is YDEGEE in the germline V gene. DNA for the CDR3: TGTGCCAGCAGCTCGTGGACAGGCCCAGGGGCGAATGAAAAACTGTTTTTT. It yields the protein CASSSWTGPGANEKLFF.

The gene calls are TRBV19 and TRBJ2-2; D unclear. Trimming pared 4 bases from V and 6 bases from J, leaving 9 bases between. This CDR3 is built from 13 residues. The germline V gene has CDR1 LNHDA and CDR2 SQIVND (reference sequence). CDR3 in DNA: TGTGCCAGTAGTACTGCGGTATCCGGGGAGCTGTTTTTT. It codes for CASSTAVSGELFF.